These 14 T cell receptor beta chains originate from one sample sequenced in a study of T cell changes during pregnancy in multiple sclerosis. The repertoire was sequenced with immunoSEQ multiplex PCR; TCRdb's copy has only in-frame clones and lacks some. The data show tens of thousands of clones, with 85% to 95% seen just once and around 6.3% held by the top ten. The specimen comprised CD8+ T cells from peripheral blood mononuclear cells, sampled in the third trimester of pregnancy. The source of these receptors is a female donor with multiple sclerosis, enrolled in a pregnancy study.

This chain joins TRBV19 and TRBJ1-5; D gene unclear. The germline gives CDR1 LNHDA, CDR2 SQIVND (reference sequence). The V and J ends lost 0 bases and 4 bases respectively, with 13 bases between them. The CDR3 is 16 amino acids. The CDR3 region is CASSIDNFGRNQPQHF. The DNA of the CDR3 is TGTGCCAGTAGTATAGATAATTTCGGGAGAAATCAGCCCCAGCATTTT.

This chain links TRBV7-2 with TRBJ2-7; the match to TRBD1 covers 8 bases. Trimming removed 6 bases from V and 7 bases from J; junction bases left unmatched: 8. The CDR3 has 13 amino acids. Germline V gene data show CDR1 as SGHTA and CDR2 as FQGNSA. DNA of the CDR3: TGTGCCAGCAGTCTCGGACAGGGCTGGGAGCAGTACTTC. Amino acid sequence: CASSLGQGWEQYF.

This chain uses TRBV4-1 with TRBJ2-1; 9 bases are a match to TRBD2. V gave up 1 base and J gave up 4 bases; unmatched junction bases: 8. This CDR3 is built from 17 residues. Germline V CDR1 and CDR2: MGHRA, YSYEKL. Here the CDR3 reads CASSQVSPAGGYNEQFF. The CDR3 nucleotides are TGCGCCAGCAGCCAAGTTAGCCCGGCGGGAGGGTACAATGAGCAGTTCTTC.

The V and J genes are TRBV4-1 and TRBJ2-3, with a tentative D call TRBD2 (6 bases). This CDR3 has 13 residues. Trimming took off 4 bases at V and 8 bases at J, with 13 bases between the two ends. From germline, CDR1 is MGHRA and CDR2 YSYEKL. The CDR3 is CASSPTAGGTQYF. Here the CDR3 DNA reads TGCGCCAGCAGCCCGACCGCCGGGGGTACGCAGTATTTT.

This chain joins TRBV27 and TRBJ2-2; weak D call: TRBD2 (5 bases). Germline CDR1 reads MNHEY; CDR2 reads SMNVEV (reference sequence). This CDR3 has 12 amino acids. V was trimmed by 5 bases and J by 6 bases, leaving 7 bases between them. CDR3 nucleotide sequence: TGTGCCAGCAGTAGACTATCCGGGGAGCTGTTTTTT. As protein: CASSRLSGELFF.

The rearrangement links TRBV6-5 to TRBJ2-5; D possibly corresponds to TRBD1 (7 bases). The J call may be incorrect, as the DNA end agrees better with TRBJ2-7. The CDR3 length is 14 residues. The V gene's germline CDR1 is MNHEY and CDR2 SVGAGI. CDR3 protein: CASSSEGQPYEQYF. CDR3 bases: TGTGCCAGCAGTTCGGAGGGACAGCCCTACGAGCAGTACTTC.

This rearrangement joins TRBV7-7 to TRBJ2-2, with D possibly being TRBD1 (5 bases). The CDR3 is made up of 15 amino acids. With 3 bases removed from V and 0 bases from J, the gap between germline ends came to 8 bases. Germline V CDR1 and CDR2: SSHAT, FNYEAQ (reference sequence). The chain's CDR3 is CASSFKGSNTGELFF. In nucleotides, the CDR3 is TGTGCCAGCAGCTTTAAGGGGTCGAACACCGGGGAGCTGTTTTTT. The full variable domain, in which reference TRBV7-7 and TRBJ2-2 provide the parts outside the CDR3, is GAGVSQSPRYKVTKRGQDVTLRCDPISSHATLYWYQQALGQGPEFLTYFNYEAQPDKSGLPSDRFSAERPEGSISTLTIQRTEQRDSAMYRCASSFKGSNTGELFFGEGSRLTVL.

The genes are TRBV13 and TRBJ2-5, with a tentative D call TRBD1 (5 bases). This CDR3 region has 14 residues. Germline V gives CDR1 PRHDT, CDR2 FYEKMQ (reference sequence). The V end was cut by 1 base, the J end by 2 bases, with 8 bases between. The CDR3 region has the DNA TGTGCCAGCAGCTTAGTCGACAGACAAGAGACCCAGTACTTC. Its translation is CASSLVDRQETQYF. The complete variable domain, with remaining parts taken from reference TRBV13 and TRBJ2-5, reads AAGVIQSPRHLIKEKRETATLKCYPIPRHDTVYWYQQGPGQDPQFLISFYEKMQSDKGSIPDRFSAQQFSDYHSELNMSSLELGDSALYFCASSLVDRQETQYFGPGTRLLVL.

V usage is TRBV27 and J usage is TRBJ2-1; no clear D gene. The CDR3 totals 13 residues. The V end was cut by 3 bases, the J end by 7 bases, with 10 bases between. The germline V gene has CDR1 MNHEY and CDR2 SMNVEV (reference sequence). CDR3 residues: CASSFTIWNEQFF. The CDR3 DNA is TGTGCCAGCAGTTTTACAATTTGGAATGAGCAGTTCTTC.

This rearrangement joins TRBV27 to TRBJ2-5; weak D call: TRBD2 (7 bases). Looked up from germline, CDR1 is MNHEY and CDR2 is SMNVEV (reference sequence). The CDR3 covers 15 residues. Trimming cost V 3 bases and J 2 bases, with 13 bases left between them. The CDR3 sequence: CASSFIGGAQETQYF. CDR3 coding DNA: TGTGCCAGCAGTTTTATTGGGGGGGCACAAGAGACCCAGTACTTC.

The rearrangement uses TRBV30 and TRBJ1-1; D remains ambiguous. The V and J ends lost 0 bases and 6 bases respectively, with 8 bases between them. There are 12 residues in the CDR3. Germline-derived CDR1 and CDR2 are GTSNPN and SVGIG (reference sequence). The CDR3, as DNA: TGTGCCTGGAGTGTTCCCCCGGCTGAAGCTTTCTTT. Encoded protein: CAWSVPPAEAFF.

This chain uses TRBV7-8 with TRBJ2-7; 7 bases align to TRBD1. Germline-derived CDR1 and CDR2 are SGHVS and FQNEAQ. V lost 3 bases and J lost 0; bases outside the gene matches: 8. The CDR3 loop spans 16 amino acids. CDR3 protein: CASSFSPDRTSYEQYF. The CDR3 nucleotides are TGTGCCAGCAGCTTCTCTCCGGACAGGACCTCCTACGAGCAGTACTTC.

This sequence joins TRBV13 and TRBJ1-2, with 7 bases aligning to TRBD1. The CDR3 is 15 amino acids. With 4 bases clipped from V and 4 bases from J, the junction kept 9 bases outside the gene matches. Germline CDR1 and CDR2: PRHDT and FYEKMQ (reference sequence). The CDR3 DNA follows: TGTGCCAGCAGCTCAACACTGGGACAGCTCTATGGCTACACCTTC. Translating it yields CASSSTLGQLYGYTF.

The genes are TRBV7-9 and TRBJ1-1, with D uncertain. This CDR3 comprises 13 residues. Between the trimmed V and J ends, which lost 5 bases and 2 bases, there was a span of 9 bases. The germline V gene encodes CDR1 SEHNR and CDR2 FQNEAQ (reference sequence). CDR3 coding DNA: TGTGCCAGCAGCCTTAGAGGTAACACTGAAGCTTTCTTT. Its translation is CASSLRGNTEAFF.